Listed below are T cell receptor beta chains from one sample, sequenced in a study of cytomegalovirus exposure and HLA in healthy donors. Sequencing was performed with immunoSEQ multiplex PCR; in TCRdb, only in-frame clones are kept and a portion is missing. Among approximately 200,000 clones, 79% were seen once, and the ten largest hold approximately 1.4%. The sequenced sample consisted of PBMCs. These receptor sequences come from a girl aged 5 to 17 in good health and CMV-seropositive. Both conserved end residues are part of each CDR3. The D gene is left open where the match is weak. Only some rows state a clone size, as once, few, many or a class for expanded clones.

>TRBV4-1|.|16|TRBJ1-2|TRBD1
CASSLSRQGSDYGYTF
TGCGCCAGCAGCCTATCTAGACAGGGATCTGACTATGGCTACACCTTC
>TRBV4-1|.|17|TRBJ2-3|.
CASSQDRIGKGTDTQYF
TGCGCCAGCAGCCAAGATCGCATCGGGAAGGGCACAGATACGCAGTATTTT
>TRBV27|few|14|TRBJ1-5|.
CASSPARINQPQHF
TGTGCCAGCAGTCCTGCGAGAATCAATCAGCCCCAGCATTTT
>TRBV9|.|14|TRBJ2-7|.
CASSPDYGGREQYF
TGTGCCAGCAGCCCAGATTACGGGGGTCGCGAGCAGTACTTC
>TRBV19|.|14|TRBJ2-1|TRBD2
CASSIDHGAGEQFF
TGTGCCAGTAGTATAGATCATGGAGCGGGGGAGCAGTTCTTC
>TRBV11-2|once|16|TRBJ2-3|TRBD2
CASSFLAGEPTDTQYF
TGTGCCAGCAGCTTCCTAGCGGGGGAACCCACAGATACGCAGTATTTT
>TRBV11-3|few|15|TRBJ2-5|.
CASSLEPGSQETQYF
TGTGCCAGCAGCTTAGAGCCGGGGAGTCAAGAGACCCAGTACTTC
>TRBV5-4|.|13|TRBJ2-6|.
CASTGVGANVLTF
TGTGCCAGCACAGGGGTTGGGGCCAACGTCCTGACTTTC
>TRBV4-1|.|15|TRBJ2-7|TRBD1
CASSQDRDRGYEQYF
TGCGCCAGCAGCCAAGACCGGGACAGGGGCTACGAGCAGTACTTC
>TRBV2|once|16|TRBJ1-6|TRBD1
CASSLDRGSYNSPLHF
TGTGCCAGCAGTCTGGACAGGGGTTCCTATAATTCACCCCTCCACTTT
>TRBV27|.|14|TRBJ1-5|TRBD1
CASSSNSGGQPQHF
TGTGCCAGCAGTTCAAACTCAGGGGGTCAGCCCCAGCATTTT
>TRBV10-2|.|17|TRBJ2-2|TRBD2
CASLEGGTRSGTGELFF
TGCGCCAGCTTGGAGGGTGGGACTAGGAGTGGGACCGGGGAGCTGTTTTTT
>TRBV19|.|13|TRBJ2-5|.
CASKGIGQETQYF
TGTGCCAGTAAGGGGATAGGCCAAGAGACCCAGTACTTC
>TRBV7-9|.|17|TRBJ1-2|TRBD1
CASSFAGGMSPDYGYTF
TGTGCCAGCAGCTTTGCAGGGGGCATGTCGCCTGACTATGGCTACACCTTC
>TRBV4-3|.|15|TRBJ2-2|.
CASSQDPDFGGELFF
TGCGCCAGCAGCCAAGATCCCGATTTCGGCGGGGAGCTGTTTTTT
>TRBV6-1|many|13|TRBJ1-1|.
CASSAGMNTEAFF
TGTGCCAGCAGTGCAGGGATGAACACTGAAGCTTTCTTT
>TRBV5-1|.|17|TRBJ2-3|.
CASSLLVGSSHTDTQYF
TGCGCCAGCAGCTTGTTAGTTGGTAGTAGCCACACAGATACGCAGTATTTT
>TRBV6-5|few|15|TRBJ1-2|.
CASSYWGRGDYGYTF
TGTGCCAGCAGTTACTGGGGGAGGGGTGACTATGGCTACACCTTC
>TRBV5-1|few|15|TRBJ2-3|TRBD1
CASSLRQGGTDTQYF
TGCGCCAGCAGCTTACGACAGGGTGGGACAGATACGCAGTATTTT
>TRBV5-6|.|12|TRBJ2-5|TRBD2
CASSRGEETQYF
TGTGCCAGCAGCCGGGGGGAGGAGACCCAGTACTTC
>TRBV4-3|.|15|TRBJ2-1|TRBD1
CASSQGTGFLHEQFF
TGCGCCAGCAGCCAAGGGACAGGGTTTCTCCATGAGCAGTTCTTC
>TRBV7-6|.|16|TRBJ2-5|TRBD2
CASSRTGTSGGETQYF
TGTGCCAGCAGCAGAACCGGGACTAGCGGGGGGGAGACCCAGTACTTC
>TRBV9|.|14|TRBJ1-4|TRBD1
CASSVTGVGEKLFF
TGTGCCAGCAGCGTGACAGGGGTGGGCGAAAAACTGTTTTTT
>TRBV7-2|.|15|TRBJ1-4|.
CASSPGLSGDEKLFF
TGTGCCAGCAGCCCCGGACTCTCCGGGGATGAAAAACTGTTTTTT
>TRBV18|.|15|TRBJ2-5|.
CASSPLRLGDGTQYF
TGTGCCAGCTCACCACTGAGACTCGGCGACGGGACCCAGTACTTC
>TRBV5-6|.|15|TRBJ1-5|.
CASSTQGVLNQPQHF
TGTGCCAGCAGCACTCAAGGGGTACTCAATCAGCCCCAGCATTTT
>TRBV7-2|.|15|TRBJ2-1|TRBD1
CASSLAGTGTDEQFF
TGTGCCAGCAGCTTAGCTGGGACAGGGACAGATGAGCAGTTCTTC
>TRBV6-5|.|13|TRBJ2-7|TRBD1
CASRGTGIYEQYF
TGTGCCAGCAGGGGGACAGGGATTTACGAGCAGTACTTC
>TRBV19|.|15|TRBJ2-7|.
CASSIVATGGYEQYF
TGTGCCAGTAGTATAGTCGCGACAGGCGGTTACGAGCAGTACTTC
>TRBV12-2|.|15|TRBJ2-5|.
CASRFYRVGQETQYF
TGTGCAAGTCGCTTCTATCGGGTTGGGCAAGAGACCCAGTACTTC
>TRBV5-6|.|14|TRBJ2-5|TRBD1
CASSIGQVKETQYF
TGTGCCAGCAGCATAGGACAGGTGAAGGAGACCCAGTACTTC
>TRBV7-8|.|15|TRBJ1-2|TRBD1
CASSKNRTGIRGYTF
TGTGCCAGCAGCAAAAACCGGACAGGGATAAGAGGCTACACCTTC
>TRBV12-2|.|15|TRBJ2-3|.
CASRLWAGGAKAQYF
.
>TRBV5-5|.|14|TRBJ1-1|.
CASRQGAGNTEAFF
TGTGCCAGCCGTCAAGGGGCCGGGAACACTGAAGCTTTCTTT
>TRBV7-2|.|16|TRBJ2-3|TRBD2
CASSWRTSGGADTQYF
TGTGCCAGCAGCTGGCGGACTAGCGGGGGGGCCGATACGCAGTATTTT
>TRBV5-1|.|16|TRBJ1-4|TRBD1
CASRTGQGTIPEKLFF
TGCGCCAGCAGGACGGGACAGGGGACGATCCCCGAAAAACTGTTTTTT
>TRBV29-1|.|13|TRBJ1-5|.
CSVVEQSNQPQHF
TGCAGCGTTGTGGAACAGAGCAATCAGCCCCAGCATTTT
>TRBV6-7|.|16|TRBJ2-7|.
CASSAQELAPPYEQYF
TGTGCCAGCAGTGCCCAAGAGCTAGCCCCACCCTACGAGCAGTACTTC
>TRBV11-2|few|14|TRBJ2-7|.
CASTSSGVNYEQYF
TGTGCCAGCACATCCTCCGGGGTTAACTACGAGCAGTACTTC
>TRBV6-4|few|15|TRBJ2-2|.
CASSDKGANTGELFF
TGTGCCAGCAGTGACAAGGGGGCGAACACCGGGGAGCTGTTTTTT
>TRBV7-6|.|14|TRBJ2-5|.
CASSLIPSQETQYF
TGTGCCAGCAGCCTTATTCCCTCTCAAGAGACCCAGTACTTC
>TRBV5-6|.|15|TRBJ2-1|TRBD1
CASSFQDRGLGEQFF
TGTGCCAGCAGCTTTCAGGACAGGGGGCTAGGTGAGCAGTTCTTC
>TRBV2|.|15|TRBJ2-7|TRBD2
CASSRLAGGTYEQYF
TGTGCCAGCAGTCGACTAGCGGGGGGAACCTACGAGCAGTACTTC
>TRBV2|.|14|TRBJ2-5|TRBD2
CASRQSGGGGTQYF
TGTGCCAGCAGGCAGTCCGGGGGGGGCGGGACCCAGTACTTC
>TRBV5-3|once|17|TRBJ2-5|TRBD2
CARSFPLLAGGGKTQYF
TGTGCCAGAAGCTTTCCTCTACTAGCGGGGGGAGGAAAGACCCAGTACTTC
>TRBV9|few|16|TRBJ2-3|TRBD1
CASSQHGTGRTDTQYF
TGTGCCAGCAGCCAGCATGGGACAGGGCGCACAGATACGCAGTATTTT
>TRBV5-1|.|13|TRBJ1-2|.
CASSLGHNYGYTF
TGCGCCAGCAGCTTGGGGCACAACTATGGCTACACCTTC
>TRBV4-3|.|14|TRBJ2-7|TRBD1
CASAAEGAQGEQYF
TGCGCCAGCGCAGCAGAGGGGGCCCAGGGCGAGCAGTACTTC